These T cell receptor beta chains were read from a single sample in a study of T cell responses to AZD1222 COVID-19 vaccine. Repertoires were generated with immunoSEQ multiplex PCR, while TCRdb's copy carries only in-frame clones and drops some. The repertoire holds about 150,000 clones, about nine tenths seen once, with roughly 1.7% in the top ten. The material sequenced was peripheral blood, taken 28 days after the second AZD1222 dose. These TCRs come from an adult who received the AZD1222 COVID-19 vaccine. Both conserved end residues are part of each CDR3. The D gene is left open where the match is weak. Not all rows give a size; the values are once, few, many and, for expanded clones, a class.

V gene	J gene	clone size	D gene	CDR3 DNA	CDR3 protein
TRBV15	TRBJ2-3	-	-	TGTGCCACCAGCAGACCCCCAGGGGCTACGCAGTATTTT	CATSRPPGATQYF
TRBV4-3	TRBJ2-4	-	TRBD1	TGCGCCAGCAGCCAAGCGACAGGGAACATTCAGTACTTC	CASSQATGNIQYF
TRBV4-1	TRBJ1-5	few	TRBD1	TGCGCCAGCAGCCCTGGAGGAATAGGGGGCGCCTATAGCAATCAGCCCCAGCATTTT	CASSPGGIGGAYSNQPQHF
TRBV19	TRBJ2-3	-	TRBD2	TGTGCCAGTAGTTGGGTCGGGAGGGCTGAGGATACGCAGTATTTT	CASSWVGRAEDTQYF
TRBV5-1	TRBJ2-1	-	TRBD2	TGCGCCAGCAGCTACCCCCCGGGACTAGATTACAATGAGCAGTTCTTC	CASSYPPGLDYNEQFF
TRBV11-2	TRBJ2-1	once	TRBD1	TGTGCCAGCAGCTTTGGACAGGGCCCTTACAATGAGCAGTTCTTC	CASSFGQGPYNEQFF
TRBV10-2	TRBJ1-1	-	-	TGCGCCACCTTACAGGGATTGAACACTGAAGCTTTCTTT	CATLQGLNTEAFF
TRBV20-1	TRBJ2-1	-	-	TGCAGTGCTAGTACAGGATTCTCCTACAATGAGCAGTTCTTC	CSASTGFSYNEQFF
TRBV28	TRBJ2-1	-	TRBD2	TGTGCCAGCAGTCCCGGGAGGGCGGGAGGAAAACTAGGGTACAATGAGCAGTTCTTC	CASSPGRAGGKLGYNEQFF
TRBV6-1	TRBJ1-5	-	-	TGTGCCAGCAGTGAATTCCCGCAGGGGAACCAGCCCCAGCATTTT	CASSEFPQGNQPQHF
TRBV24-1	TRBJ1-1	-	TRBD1	TGTGCCACCAGCCAGGGACAGGGAAGGACTGAAGCTTTCTTT	CATSQGQGRTEAFF
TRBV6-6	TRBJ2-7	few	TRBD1	TGTGCCAGCAGTTGGGGACAGGGCCCCTACGAGCAGTACTTC	CASSWGQGPYEQYF
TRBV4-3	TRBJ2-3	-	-	TGCGCCAGCAGCCAAGGCCACGGCGGGACCACAGATACGCAGTATTTT	CASSQGHGGTTDTQYF
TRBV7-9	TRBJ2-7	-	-	TGTGCCAGCAGCTTGGGGGGTCCCTACGAGCAGTACTTC	CASSLGGPYEQYF
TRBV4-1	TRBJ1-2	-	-	TGCGCCAGCAGCCAAGATCGCTGGGGGTACGACTATGGCTACACCTTC	CASSQDRWGYDYGYTF
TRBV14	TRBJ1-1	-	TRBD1	TGTGCCAGCAGCCAAGAGAAAGGGGGCTGGACTGAAGCTTTCTTT	CASSQEKGGWTEAFF
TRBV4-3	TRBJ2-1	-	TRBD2	TGCGCCAGCAGCCATCCCCGGACTAGCGGGAGTCTTGAGCAGTTCTTC	CASSHPRTSGSLEQFF
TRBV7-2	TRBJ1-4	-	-	TGTGCCAGCAGCTCGGGGGGGACTAATGAAAAACTGTTTTTT	CASSSGGTNEKLFF
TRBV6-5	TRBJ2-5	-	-	TGTGCCAGCAGGGCAGGGGCCCTCCAAGAGACCCAGTACTTC	CASRAGALQETQYF
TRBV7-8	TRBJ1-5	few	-	TGTGCCAGCAGCCGGTTTTGGGATCAGCCCCAGCATTTT	CASSRFWDQPQHF
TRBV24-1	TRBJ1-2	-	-	TGTGCCACCAGTGATGATCAGGGACCTAACTATGGCTACACCTTC	CATSDDQGPNYGYTF
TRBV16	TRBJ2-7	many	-	TGTGCCAGCAGCCAAAGACAGACCTACGAGCAGTACTTC	CASSQRQTYEQYF
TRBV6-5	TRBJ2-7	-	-	TGTGCCAGCACCCCGGGGCCCTTCTACGAGCAGTACTTC	CASTPGPFYEQYF
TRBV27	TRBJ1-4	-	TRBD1	TGTGCCAGCAGTCCATACGGACAGGGTAATGAAAAACTGTTTTTT	CASSPYGQGNEKLFF
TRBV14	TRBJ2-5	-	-	TGTGCCAGCAGCAAGGGGCAAGAGACCCAGTACTTC	CASSKGQETQYF
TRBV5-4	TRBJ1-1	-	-	TGTGCCAGCAGCTCGCAATTGGGGAGAGAAACTGAAGCTTTCTTT	CASSSQLGRETEAFF
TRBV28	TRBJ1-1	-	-	TGTGCCAGCAGTACTACACAAGACACTGAAGCTTTCTTT	CASSTTQDTEAFF
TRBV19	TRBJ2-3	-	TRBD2	TGTGCCAGTAGACCGACTAGCGGGACTAGCACAGATACGCAGTATTTT	CASRPTSGTSTDTQYF
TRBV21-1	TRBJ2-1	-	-	TGTGCCAGCAGCGCCCATACCCCGCTTTTCGGCGGGAGATATAACAATGAGCAGTTCTTC	CASSAHTPLFGGRYNNEQFF
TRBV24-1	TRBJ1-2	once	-	TGTGCCACCAGTGAGAGGGTCGGCGGACGTTATGGCTACACCTTC	CATSERVGGRYGYTF
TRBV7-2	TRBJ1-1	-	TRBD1	TGTGCCAGCAGCCCAGGACAGGATCGGACCGAAGCTTTCTTT	CASSPGQDRTEAFF
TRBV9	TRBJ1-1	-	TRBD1	TGTGCCAGCAGCCTAGGGACAGGGGTGATGACTGAAGCTTTCTTT	CASSLGTGVMTEAFF
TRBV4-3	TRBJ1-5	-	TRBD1	TGCGCCAGCAGCCGCAACACAGGGGGAGGGCAGCCCCAGCATTTT	CASSRNTGGGQPQHF
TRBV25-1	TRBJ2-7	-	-	TGTGCCAGCAGTGATTTTGGCAGCGGCGAGCAGTACTTC	CASSDFGSGEQYF
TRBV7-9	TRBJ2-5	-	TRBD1	TGTGCCAGCAGCGACTATTCGACAGGGCCCCACCAAGAGACCCAGTACTTC	CASSDYSTGPHQETQYF
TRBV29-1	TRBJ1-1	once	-	TGCAGCGGAGAAGGGACAAACCTAGAAGCTTTCTTT	CSGEGTNLEAFF
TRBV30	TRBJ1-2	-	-	TGTGCCTGGAGTTACGGCGATGGCTACACCTTC	CAWSYGDGYTF
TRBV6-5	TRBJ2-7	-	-	TGTGCCAGCAGAGCTACTAGCTACGAGCAGTACTTC	CASRATSYEQYF
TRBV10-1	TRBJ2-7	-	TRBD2	TGCGCCAGCAGTGACGGACTAGCATTAGACGAGCAGTACTTC	CASSDGLALDEQYF
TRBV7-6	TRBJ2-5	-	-	TGTGCCAGCAGCTTAGGCCAAGAGACCCAGTACTTC	CASSLGQETQYF
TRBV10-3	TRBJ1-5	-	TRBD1	TGTGCCACCTCAGGGGGTATCTCGGAGTATAGCAATCAGCCCCAGCATTTT	CATSGGISEYSNQPQHF
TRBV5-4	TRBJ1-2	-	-	TGTGCCAGCAGCACCGGGACACTCGCTGGGGTGAAAGAGGGCTACACCTTC	CASSTGTLAGVKEGYTF
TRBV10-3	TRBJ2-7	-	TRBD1	TGTGCCATCAGTGACCCGGGACAGGGTTCTTCCTACGAGCAGTACTTC	CAISDPGQGSSYEQYF
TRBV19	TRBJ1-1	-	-	TGTGCCAGTAGTATAGTAACAACCGCTGAAGCTTTCTTT	CASSIVTTAEAFF
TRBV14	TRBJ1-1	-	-	-	CASSRSSGRGEAFF
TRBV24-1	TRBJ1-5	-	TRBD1	TGTGCCACCAGTGACTCCACAGGGGGTTGGCAGCCCCAGCATTTT	CATSDSTGGWQPQHF
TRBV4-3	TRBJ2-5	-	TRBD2	TGCGCCAGCAGCCAAACTAGCGGCCAAGAGACCCAGTACTTC	CASSQTSGQETQYF
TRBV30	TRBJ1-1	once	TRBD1	TGTGCCTGGAGGGACAGGACCCCTACTGAAGCTTTCTTT	CAWRDRTPTEAFF
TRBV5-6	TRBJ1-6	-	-	TGTGCCAGCAGCTATACGGGGAGCTCCTATAATTCACCCCTCCACTTT	CASSYTGSSYNSPLHF
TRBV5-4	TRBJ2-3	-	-	TGTGCCAGCTTCAGAGGAGATACGCAGTATTTT	CASFRGDTQYF